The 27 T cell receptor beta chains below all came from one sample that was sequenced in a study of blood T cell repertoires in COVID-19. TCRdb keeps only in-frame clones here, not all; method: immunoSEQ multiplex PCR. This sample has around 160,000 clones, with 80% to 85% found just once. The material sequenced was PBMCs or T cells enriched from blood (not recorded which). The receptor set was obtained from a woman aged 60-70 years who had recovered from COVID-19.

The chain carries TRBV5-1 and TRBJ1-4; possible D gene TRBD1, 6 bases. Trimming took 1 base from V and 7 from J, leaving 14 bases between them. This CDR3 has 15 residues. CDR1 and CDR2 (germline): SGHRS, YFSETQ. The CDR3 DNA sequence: TGCGCCAGCAGCTTGAACAGCAGGGGAAGTGAAAAACTGTTTTTT. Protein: CASSLNSRGSEKLFF.

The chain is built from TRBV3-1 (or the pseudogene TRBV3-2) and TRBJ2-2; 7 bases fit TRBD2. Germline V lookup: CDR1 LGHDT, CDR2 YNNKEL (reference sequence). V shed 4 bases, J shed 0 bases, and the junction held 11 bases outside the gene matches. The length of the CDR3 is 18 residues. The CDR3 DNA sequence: TGTGCCAGCAGCCCTATCATGACAGCGGGAACGAACACCGGGGAGCTGTTTTTT. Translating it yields CASSPIMTAGTNTGELFF.

DNA for the CDR3: TGTGCCAGCAGCCCGCAGGGACAGGGGTACGCTGAAGCTTTCTTT. Translating it yields CASSPQGQGYAEAFF. The chain has TRBV7-3 and TRBJ1-1, with TRBD1 matching 10 bases. Unmatched junction bases numbered 9, after V lost 5 bases and J lost 6 bases. The germline gives CDR1 SGHTA, CDR2 FQGTGA. This CDR3 is built from 15 residues. The complete variable domain, with remaining parts taken from reference TRBV7-3 and TRBJ1-1, reads GAGVSQTPSNKVTEKGKYVELRCDPISGHTALYWYRQSLGQGPEFLIYFQGTGAADDSGLPNDRFFAVRPEGSVSTLKIQRTERGDSAVYLCASSPQGQGYAEAFFGQGTRLTVV.

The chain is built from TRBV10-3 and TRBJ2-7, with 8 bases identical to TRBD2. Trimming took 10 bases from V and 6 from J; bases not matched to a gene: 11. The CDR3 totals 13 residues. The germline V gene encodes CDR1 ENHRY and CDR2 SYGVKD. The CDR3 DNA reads TGTGCCACCGACCCGGGGGGGGCGGGCGAGCAGTACTTC. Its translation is CATDPGGAGEQYF.

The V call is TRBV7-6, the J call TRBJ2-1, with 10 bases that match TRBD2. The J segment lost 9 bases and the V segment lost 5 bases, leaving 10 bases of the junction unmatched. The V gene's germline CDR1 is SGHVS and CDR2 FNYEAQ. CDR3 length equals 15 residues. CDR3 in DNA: TGTGCCAGCAGCAGAGAGCGGGAGGGCCGGGGTGAGCAGTTCTTC. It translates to CASSREREGRGEQFF.

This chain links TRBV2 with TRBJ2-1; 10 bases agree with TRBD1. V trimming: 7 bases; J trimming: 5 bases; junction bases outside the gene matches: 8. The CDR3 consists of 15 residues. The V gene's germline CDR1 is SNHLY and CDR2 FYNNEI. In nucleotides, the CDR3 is TGTGCCAGCACCCTCCGGGACAGGGGTGACAATGAGCAGTTCTTC. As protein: CASTLRDRGDNEQFF.

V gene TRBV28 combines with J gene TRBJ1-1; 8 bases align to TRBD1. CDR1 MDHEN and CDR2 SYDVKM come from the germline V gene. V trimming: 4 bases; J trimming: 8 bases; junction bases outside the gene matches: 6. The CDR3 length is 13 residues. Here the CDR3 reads CASSSLTGVEAFF. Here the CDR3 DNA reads TGTGCCAGCAGTTCTTTGACAGGGGTCGAAGCTTTCTTT.

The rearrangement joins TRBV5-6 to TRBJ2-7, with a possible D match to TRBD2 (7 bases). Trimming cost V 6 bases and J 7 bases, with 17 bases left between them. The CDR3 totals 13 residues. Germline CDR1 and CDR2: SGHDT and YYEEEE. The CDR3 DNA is TGTGCCAGCACCCGGGGGGCCCTCGGAGAGCAGTACTTC. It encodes CASTRGALGEQYF.

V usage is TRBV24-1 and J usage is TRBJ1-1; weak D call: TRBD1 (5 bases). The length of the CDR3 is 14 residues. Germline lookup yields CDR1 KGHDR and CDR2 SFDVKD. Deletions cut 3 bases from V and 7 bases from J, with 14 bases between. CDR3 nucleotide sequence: TGTGCCACCAGTGATAGTAGGGGCTTAGATGAAGCTTTCTTT. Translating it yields CATSDSRGLDEAFF.

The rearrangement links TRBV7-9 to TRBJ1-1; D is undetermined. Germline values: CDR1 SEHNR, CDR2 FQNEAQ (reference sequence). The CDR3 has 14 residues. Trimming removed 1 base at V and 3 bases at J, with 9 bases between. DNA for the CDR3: TGTGCCAGCAGCTTAGTCGGAGGATACACTGAAGCTTTCTTT. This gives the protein CASSLVGGYTEAFF.

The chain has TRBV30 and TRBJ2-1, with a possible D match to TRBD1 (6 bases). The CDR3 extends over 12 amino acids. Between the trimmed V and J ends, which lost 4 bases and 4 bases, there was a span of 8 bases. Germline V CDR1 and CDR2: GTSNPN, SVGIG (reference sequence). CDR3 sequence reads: CAWKQGYNEQFF. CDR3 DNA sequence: TGTGCCTGGAAACAGGGTTACAATGAGCAGTTCTTC.

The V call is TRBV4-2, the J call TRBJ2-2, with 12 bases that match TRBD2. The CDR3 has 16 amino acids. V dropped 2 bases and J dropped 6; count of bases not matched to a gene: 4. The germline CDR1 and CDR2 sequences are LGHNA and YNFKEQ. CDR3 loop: CASSQPSGGAAGELFF. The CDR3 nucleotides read TGTGCCAGCAGCCAACCTAGCGGGGGGGCAGCCGGGGAGCTGTTTTTT.

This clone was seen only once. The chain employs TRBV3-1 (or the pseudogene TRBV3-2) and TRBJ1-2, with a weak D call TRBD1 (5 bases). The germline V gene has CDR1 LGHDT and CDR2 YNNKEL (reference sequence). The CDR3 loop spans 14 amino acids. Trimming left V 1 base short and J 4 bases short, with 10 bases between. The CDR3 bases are TGTGCCAGCAGCCAAGGAGACAGACTCTATGGCTACACCTTC. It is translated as CASSQGDRLYGYTF.

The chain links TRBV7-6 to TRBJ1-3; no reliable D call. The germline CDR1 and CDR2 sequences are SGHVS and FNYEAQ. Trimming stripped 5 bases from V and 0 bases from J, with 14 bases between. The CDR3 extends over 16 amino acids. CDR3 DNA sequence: TGTGCCAGCAGCGTAGGTAGGACTTACTCTGGAAACACCATATATTTT. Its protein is CASSVGRTYSGNTIYF.

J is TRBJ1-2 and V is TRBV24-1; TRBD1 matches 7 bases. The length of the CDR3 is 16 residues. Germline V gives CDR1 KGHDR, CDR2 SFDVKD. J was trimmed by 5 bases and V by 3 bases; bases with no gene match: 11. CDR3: CATSDTRTGDVYGYTF. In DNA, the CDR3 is TGTGCCACCAGTGATACGCGGACAGGCGACGTATATGGCTACACCTTC.

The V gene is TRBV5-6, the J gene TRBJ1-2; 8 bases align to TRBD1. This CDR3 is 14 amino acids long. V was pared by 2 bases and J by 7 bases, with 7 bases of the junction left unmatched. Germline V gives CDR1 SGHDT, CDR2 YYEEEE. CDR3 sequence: CASSFSQGVGGYTF. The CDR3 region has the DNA TGTGCCAGCAGCTTTTCACAGGGGGTCGGTGGCTACACCTTC.

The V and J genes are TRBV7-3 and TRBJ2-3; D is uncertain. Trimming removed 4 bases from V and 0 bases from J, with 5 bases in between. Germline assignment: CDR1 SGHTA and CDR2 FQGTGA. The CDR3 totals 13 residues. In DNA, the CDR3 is TGTGCCAGCAGCTCCTACAGCACAGATACGCAGTATTTT. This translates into CASSSYSTDTQYF. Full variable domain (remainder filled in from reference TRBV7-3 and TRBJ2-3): GAGVSQTPSNKVTEKGKYVELRCDPISGHTALYWYRQSLGQGPEFLIYFQGTGAADDSGLPNDRFFAVRPEGSVSTLKIQRTERGDSAVYLCASSSYSTDTQYFGPGTRLTVL.

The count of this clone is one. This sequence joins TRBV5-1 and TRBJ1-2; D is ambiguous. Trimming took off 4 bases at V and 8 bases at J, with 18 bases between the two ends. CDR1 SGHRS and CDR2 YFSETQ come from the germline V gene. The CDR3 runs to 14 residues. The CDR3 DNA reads TGCGCCAGCAGCCCCGCGGGTGCGTCTGGGGGCTACACCTTC. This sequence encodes CASSPAGASGGYTF.

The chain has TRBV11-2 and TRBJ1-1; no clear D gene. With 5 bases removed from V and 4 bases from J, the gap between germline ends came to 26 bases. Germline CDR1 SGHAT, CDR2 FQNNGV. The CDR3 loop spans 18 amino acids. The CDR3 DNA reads TGTGCCAGCAGCGACCACCGAGGAGGTATGTTACGGGGCACTGAAGCTTTCTTT. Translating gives CASSDHRGGMLRGTEAFF.

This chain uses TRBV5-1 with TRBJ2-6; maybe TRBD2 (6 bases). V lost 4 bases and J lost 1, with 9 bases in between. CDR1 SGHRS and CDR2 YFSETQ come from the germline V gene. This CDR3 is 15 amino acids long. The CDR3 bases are TGCGCCAGCAGCGGGGGGTGGTCTGGGGCCAACGTCCTGACTTTC. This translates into CASSGGWSGANVLTF.

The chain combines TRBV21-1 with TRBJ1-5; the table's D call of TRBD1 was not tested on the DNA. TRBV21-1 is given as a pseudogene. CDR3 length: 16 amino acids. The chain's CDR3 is CASSWGDSGSNQPQHF. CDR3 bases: TGTGCCAGCAGCTGGGGGGACAGCGGGAGCAATCAGCCCCAGCATTTT.

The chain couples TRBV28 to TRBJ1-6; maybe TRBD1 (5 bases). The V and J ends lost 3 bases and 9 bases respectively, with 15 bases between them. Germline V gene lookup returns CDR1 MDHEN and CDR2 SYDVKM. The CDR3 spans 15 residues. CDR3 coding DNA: TGTGCCAGCAGTTTTGGGGCCTCCTCGGGTTCACCCCTCCACTTT. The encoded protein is CASSFGASSGSPLHF.

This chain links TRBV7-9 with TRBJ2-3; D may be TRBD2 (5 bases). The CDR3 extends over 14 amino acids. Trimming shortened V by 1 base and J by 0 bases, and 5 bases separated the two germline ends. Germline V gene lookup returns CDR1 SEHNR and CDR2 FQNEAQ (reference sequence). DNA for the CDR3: TGTGCCAGCAGCTTAGGGAGGAGCACAGATACGCAGTATTTT. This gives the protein CASSLGRSTDTQYF.

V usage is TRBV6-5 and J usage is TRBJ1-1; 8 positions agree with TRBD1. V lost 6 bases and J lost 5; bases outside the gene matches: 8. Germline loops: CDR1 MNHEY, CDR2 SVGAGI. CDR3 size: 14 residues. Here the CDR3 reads CASSTRGPWTEAFF. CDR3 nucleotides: TGTGCCAGCAGCACCAGGGGGCCGTGGACTGAAGCTTTCTTT.

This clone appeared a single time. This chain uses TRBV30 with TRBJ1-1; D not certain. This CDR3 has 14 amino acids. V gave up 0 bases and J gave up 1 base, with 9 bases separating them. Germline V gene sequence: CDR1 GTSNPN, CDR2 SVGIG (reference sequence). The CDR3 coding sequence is TGTGCCTGGAGTGTAATCGCGGCGAACACTGAAGCTTTCTTT. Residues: CAWSVIAANTEAFF.

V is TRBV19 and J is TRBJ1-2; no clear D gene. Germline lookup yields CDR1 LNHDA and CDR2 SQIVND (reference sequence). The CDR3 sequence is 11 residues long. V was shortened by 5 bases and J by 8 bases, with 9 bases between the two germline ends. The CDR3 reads CASSFDKGYTF. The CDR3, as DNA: TGTGCCAGTAGTTTCGACAAGGGCTACACCTTC. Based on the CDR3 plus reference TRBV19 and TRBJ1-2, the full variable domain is DGGITQSPKYLFRKEGQNVTLSCEQNLNHDAMYWYRQDPGQGLRLIYYSQIVNDFQKGDIAEGYSVSREKKESFPLTVTSAQKNPTAFYLCASSFDKGYTFGSGTRLTVV.

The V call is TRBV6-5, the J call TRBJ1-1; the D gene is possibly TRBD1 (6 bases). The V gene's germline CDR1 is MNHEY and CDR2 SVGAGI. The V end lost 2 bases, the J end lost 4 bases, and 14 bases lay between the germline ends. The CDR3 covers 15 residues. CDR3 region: CASSYGGALGTEAFF. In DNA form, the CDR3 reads TGTGCCAGCAGTTACGGGGGGGCGCTGGGCACTGAAGCTTTCTTT.